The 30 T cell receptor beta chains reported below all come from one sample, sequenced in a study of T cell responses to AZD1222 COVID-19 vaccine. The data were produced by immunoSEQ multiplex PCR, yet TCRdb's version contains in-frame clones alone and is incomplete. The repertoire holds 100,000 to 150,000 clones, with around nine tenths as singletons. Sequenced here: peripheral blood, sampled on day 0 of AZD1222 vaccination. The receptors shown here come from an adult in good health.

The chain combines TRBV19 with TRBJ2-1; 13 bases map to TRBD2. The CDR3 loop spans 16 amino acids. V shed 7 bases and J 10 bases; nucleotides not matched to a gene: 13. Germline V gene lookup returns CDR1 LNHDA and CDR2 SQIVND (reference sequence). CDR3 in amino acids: CASNTRTSGGAEEQFF. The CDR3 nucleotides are TGTGCCAGTAACACCAGAACTAGCGGGGGGGCAGAAGAGCAGTTCTTC.

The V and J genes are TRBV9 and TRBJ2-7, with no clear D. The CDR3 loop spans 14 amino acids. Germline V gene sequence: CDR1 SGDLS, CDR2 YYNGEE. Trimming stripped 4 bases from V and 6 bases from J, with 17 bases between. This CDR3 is CASSLQSQSSEQYF. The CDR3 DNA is TGTGCCAGCAGCCTCCAATCCCAGTCGTCCGAGCAGTACTTC.

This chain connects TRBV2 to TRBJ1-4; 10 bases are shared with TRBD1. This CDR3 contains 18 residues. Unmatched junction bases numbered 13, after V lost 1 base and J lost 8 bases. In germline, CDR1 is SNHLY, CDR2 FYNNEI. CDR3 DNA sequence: TGTGCCAGCAGTGAAGGATGGGGACAGGGGCCCCTATGGGAAAAACTGTTTTTT. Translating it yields CASSEGWGQGPLWEKLFF.

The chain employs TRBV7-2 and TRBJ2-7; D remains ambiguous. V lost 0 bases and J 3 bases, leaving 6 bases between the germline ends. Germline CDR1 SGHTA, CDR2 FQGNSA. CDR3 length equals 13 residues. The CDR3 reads CASSLAMFYEQYF. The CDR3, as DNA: TGTGCCAGCAGCTTAGCAATGTTCTACGAGCAGTACTTC.

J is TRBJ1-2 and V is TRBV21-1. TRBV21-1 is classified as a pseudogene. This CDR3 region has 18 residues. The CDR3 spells CASSKAGWGVGVNYGYTF. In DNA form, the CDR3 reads TGTGCCAGCAGCAAAGCTGGTTGGGGGGTGGGTGTTAACTATGGCTACACCTTC.

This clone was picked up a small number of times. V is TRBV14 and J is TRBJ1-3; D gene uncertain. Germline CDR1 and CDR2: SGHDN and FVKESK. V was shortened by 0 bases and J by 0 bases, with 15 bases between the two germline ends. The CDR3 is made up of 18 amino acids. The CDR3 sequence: CASSQDLAYLHSGNTIYF. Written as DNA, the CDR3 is TGTGCCAGCAGCCAAGATCTCGCTTACCTTCACTCTGGAAACACCATATATTTT.

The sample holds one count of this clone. In DNA form, the CDR3 reads TGTGCCAGCAGCCAAGATGCGTCGACGGGCCAGCAGAATGAGCAGTTCTTC. Translation gives CASSQDASTGQQNEQFF. V usage is TRBV4-2 and J usage is TRBJ2-1; D gene ambiguous. The V and J ends lost 0 bases and 7 bases respectively, with 19 bases between them. CDR3 length: 17 residues. Germline V gives CDR1 LGHNA, CDR2 YNFKEQ.

DNA of the CDR3: TGTGCCAGCAGTTTAGGTGGGGGACCCCAATATGGCTACACCTTC. Translating gives CASSLGGGPQYGYTF. The chain joins TRBV6-5 to TRBJ1-2; a weak D match, TRBD1 (5 bases). V dropped 4 bases and J dropped 5 bases, with 17 bases sitting between them. CDR3 length equals 15 residues. CDR1 and CDR2 from the germline V gene are MNHEY and SVGAGI.

The CDR3 DNA follows: TGTGCCAGCAGTGATCATCATTCAACTAATGAAAAACTGTTTTTT. This sequence encodes CASSDHHSTNEKLFF. This sequence joins TRBV6-1 and TRBJ1-4; D gene uncertain. The V and J ends lost 3 bases and 0 bases respectively, with 8 bases between them. The germline gives CDR1 MNHNS, CDR2 SASEGT. The CDR3 has 15 residues.

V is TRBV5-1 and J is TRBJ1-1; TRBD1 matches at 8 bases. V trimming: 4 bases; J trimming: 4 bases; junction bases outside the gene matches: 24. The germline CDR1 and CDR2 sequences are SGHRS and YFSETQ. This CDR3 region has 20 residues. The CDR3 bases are TGCGCCAGCAGCGGAAACATAAAGACAGGGGTATTTGGAAGTGGCACTGAAGCTTTCTTT. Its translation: CASSGNIKTGVFGSGTEAFF.

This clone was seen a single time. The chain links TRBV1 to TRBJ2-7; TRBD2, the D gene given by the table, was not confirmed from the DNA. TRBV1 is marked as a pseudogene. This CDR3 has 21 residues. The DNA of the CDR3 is TGCACCAGCAGCCCAACAGTTCTCACTAGCGGGGGAAACGCTCCTAATTACGAGCAGTACTTC. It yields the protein CTSSPTVLTSGGNAPNYEQYF.

In DNA form, the CDR3 reads TGTGCCAGCAGTCGAGGGCGGCGGCTGGACTATGGCTACACCTTC. It codes for CASSRGRRLDYGYTF. The chain is built from TRBV6-5 and TRBJ1-2; no clear D gene. The CDR3 spans 15 residues. From germline, CDR1 is MNHEY and CDR2 SVGAGI. With 5 bases removed from V and 3 bases from J, the gap between germline ends came to 16 bases.

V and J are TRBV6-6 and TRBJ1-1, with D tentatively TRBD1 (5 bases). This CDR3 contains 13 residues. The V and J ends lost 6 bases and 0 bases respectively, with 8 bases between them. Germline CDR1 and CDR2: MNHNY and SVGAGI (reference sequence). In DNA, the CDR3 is TGTGCCAGCAGGCCAGGGATGAACACTGAAGCTTTCTTT. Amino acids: CASRPGMNTEAFF.

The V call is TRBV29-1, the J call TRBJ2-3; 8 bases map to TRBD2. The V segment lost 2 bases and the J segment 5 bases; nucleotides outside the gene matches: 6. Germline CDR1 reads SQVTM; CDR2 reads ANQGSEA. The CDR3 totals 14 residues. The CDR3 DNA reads TGCAGCGTTGAAAAACTAGCGGTAGGAGATACGCAGTATTTT. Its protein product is CSVEKLAVGDTQYF.

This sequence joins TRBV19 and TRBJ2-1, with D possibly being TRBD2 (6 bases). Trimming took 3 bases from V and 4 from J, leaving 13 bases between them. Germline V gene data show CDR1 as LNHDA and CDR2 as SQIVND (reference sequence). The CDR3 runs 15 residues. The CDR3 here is CASSILAHQYNEQFF. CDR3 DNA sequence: TGTGCCAGTAGTATCCTAGCGCATCAATACAATGAGCAGTTCTTC. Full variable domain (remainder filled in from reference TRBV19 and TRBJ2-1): DGGITQSPKYLFRKEGQNVTLSCEQNLNHDAMYWYRQDPGQGLRLIYYSQIVNDFQKGDIAEGYSVSREKKESFPLTVTSAQKNPTAFYLCASSILAHQYNEQFFGPGTRLTVL.

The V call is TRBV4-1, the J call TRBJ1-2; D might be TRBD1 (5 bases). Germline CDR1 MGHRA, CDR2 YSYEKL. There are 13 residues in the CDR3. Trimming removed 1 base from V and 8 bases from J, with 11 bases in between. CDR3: CASSQVGDGGYTF. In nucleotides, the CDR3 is TGCGCCAGCAGCCAAGTAGGGGACGGCGGCTACACCTTC.

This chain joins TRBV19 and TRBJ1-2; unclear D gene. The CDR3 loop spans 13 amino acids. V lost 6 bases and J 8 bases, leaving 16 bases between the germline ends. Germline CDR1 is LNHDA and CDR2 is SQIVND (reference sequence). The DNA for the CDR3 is TGTGCCAGTAGGGCCGAAAGTGAGAGAGGCTACACCTTC. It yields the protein CASRAESERGYTF. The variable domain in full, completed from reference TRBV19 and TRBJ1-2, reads DGGITQSPKYLFRKEGQNVTLSCEQNLNHDAMYWYRQDPGQGLRLIYYSQIVNDFQKGDIAEGYSVSREKKESFPLTVTSAQKNPTAFYLCASRAESERGYTFGSGTRLTVV.

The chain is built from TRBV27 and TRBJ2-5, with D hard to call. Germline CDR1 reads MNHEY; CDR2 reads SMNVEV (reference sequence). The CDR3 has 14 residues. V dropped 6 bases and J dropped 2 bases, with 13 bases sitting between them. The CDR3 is CASRQFVGQETQYF. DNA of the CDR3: TGTGCCAGCAGACAGTTTGTTGGTCAAGAGACCCAGTACTTC.

CDR3 loop: CASSFVLAAGELFF. CDR3 sequence (DNA): TGCGCCAGCAGCTTCGTCCTAGCGGCCGGGGAGCTGTTTTTT. The chain carries TRBV5-1 and TRBJ2-2, with 7 bases that match TRBD2. Germline CDR1 is SGHRS and CDR2 is YFSETQ. The CDR3 is 14 residues long. V was clipped by 2 bases and J by 6 bases; unmatched bases: 4.

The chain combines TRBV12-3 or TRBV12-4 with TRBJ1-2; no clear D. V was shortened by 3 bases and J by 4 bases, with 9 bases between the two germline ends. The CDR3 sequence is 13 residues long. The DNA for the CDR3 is TGTGCCAGCAGTTTTGGGCGGCCCTATGGCTACACCTTC. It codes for CASSFGRPYGYTF.

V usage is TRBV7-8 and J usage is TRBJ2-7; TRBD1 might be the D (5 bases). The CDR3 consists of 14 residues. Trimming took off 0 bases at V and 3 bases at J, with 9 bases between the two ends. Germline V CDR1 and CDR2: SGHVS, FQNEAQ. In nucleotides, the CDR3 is TGTGCCAGCAGCTTAGCGCATCAGGGCTACGAGCAGTACTTC. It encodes CASSLAHQGYEQYF.

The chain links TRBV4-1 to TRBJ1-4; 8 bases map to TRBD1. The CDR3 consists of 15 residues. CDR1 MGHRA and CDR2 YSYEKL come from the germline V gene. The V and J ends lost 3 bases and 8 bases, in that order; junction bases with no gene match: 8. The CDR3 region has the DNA TGCGCCAGCAGCCACCTACAGGGGGGAAACGAAAAACTGTTTTTT. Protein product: CASSHLQGGNEKLFF.

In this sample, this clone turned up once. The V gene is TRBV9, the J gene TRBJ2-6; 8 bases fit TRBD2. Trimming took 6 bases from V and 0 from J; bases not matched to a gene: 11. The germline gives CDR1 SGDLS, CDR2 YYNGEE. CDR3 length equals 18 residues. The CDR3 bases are TGTGCCAGCACCACCACGGGGGGGGCTAGCTCTGGGGCCAACGTCCTGACTTTC. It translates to CASTTTGGASSGANVLTF.

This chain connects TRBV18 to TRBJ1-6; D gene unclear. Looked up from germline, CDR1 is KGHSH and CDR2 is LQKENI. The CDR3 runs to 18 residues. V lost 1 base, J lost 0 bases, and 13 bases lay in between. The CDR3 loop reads CASSPLRVGSSYNSPLHF. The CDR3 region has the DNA TGTGCCAGCTCACCACTTAGGGTCGGCAGCTCCTATAATTCACCCCTCCACTTT.

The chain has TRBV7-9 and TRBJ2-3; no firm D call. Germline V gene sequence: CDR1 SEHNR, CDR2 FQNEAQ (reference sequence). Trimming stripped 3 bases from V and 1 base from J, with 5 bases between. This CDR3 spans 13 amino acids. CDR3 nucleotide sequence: TGTGCCAGCAGCTTTGGTCGCACAGATACGCAGTATTTT. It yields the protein CASSFGRTDTQYF.

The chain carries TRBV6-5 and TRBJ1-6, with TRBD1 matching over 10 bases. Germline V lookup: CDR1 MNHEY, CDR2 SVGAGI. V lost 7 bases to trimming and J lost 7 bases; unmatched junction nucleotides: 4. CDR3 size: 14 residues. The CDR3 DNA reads TGTGCCAGCACCCGGGACAGGGGAAATTCACCCCTCCACTTT. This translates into CASTRDRGNSPLHF.

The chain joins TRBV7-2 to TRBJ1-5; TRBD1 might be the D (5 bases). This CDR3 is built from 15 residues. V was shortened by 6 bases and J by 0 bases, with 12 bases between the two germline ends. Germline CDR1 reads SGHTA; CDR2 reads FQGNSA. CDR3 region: CASSPGPNSNQPQHF. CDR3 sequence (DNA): TGTGCCAGCAGTCCGGGACCGAATAGCAATCAGCCCCAGCATTTT.

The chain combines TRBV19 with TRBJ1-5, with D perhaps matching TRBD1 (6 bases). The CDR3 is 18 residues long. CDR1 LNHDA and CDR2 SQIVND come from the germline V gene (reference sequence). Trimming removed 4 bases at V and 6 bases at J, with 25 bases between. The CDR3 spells CASSKQGFVESSSQPQHF. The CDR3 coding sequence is TGTGCCAGTAGTAAACAGGGTTTCGTGGAGTCCAGCTCTCAGCCCCAGCATTTT. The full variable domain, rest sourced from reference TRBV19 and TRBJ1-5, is DGGITQSPKYLFRKEGQNVTLSCEQNLNHDAMYWYRQDPGQGLRLIYYSQIVNDFQKGDIAEGYSVSREKKESFPLTVTSAQKNPTAFYLCASSKQGFVESSSQPQHFGDGTRLSIL.

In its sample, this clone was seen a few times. The DNA of the CDR3 is TGTGCCAGCAGCTTATTAGGTTTTACCTTGAACACTGAAGCTTTCTTT. Translated, it gives CASSLLGFTLNTEAFF. This chain connects TRBV11-1 to TRBJ1-1; D is ambiguous. Trimming cost V 2 bases and J 0 bases, with 13 bases left between them. The length of the CDR3 is 16 residues. Looked up from germline, CDR1 is SGHAT and CDR2 is FQDESV (reference sequence).

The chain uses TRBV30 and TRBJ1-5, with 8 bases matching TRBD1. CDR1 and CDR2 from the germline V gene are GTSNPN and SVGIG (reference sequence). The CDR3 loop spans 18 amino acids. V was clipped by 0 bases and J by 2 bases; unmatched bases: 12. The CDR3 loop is CAWSVRGRGLIGNQPQHF. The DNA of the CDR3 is TGTGCCTGGAGTGTACGGGGCAGGGGGCTGATCGGCAATCAGCCCCAGCATTTT.